These T cell receptor beta chains were read from a single sample in a study of blood T cells in healthy people across ages. Each CDR3 protein is one row after TCRdb ran MiXCR on the 5' RACE reads. The repertoire holds some 1.7 million distinct CDR3 sequences, roughly 27% seen once, with around 7.7% in the top ten. Sequences were obtained from blood. These receptors were obtained from a woman in her 30s in good health. Both conserved end residues are part of each CDR3. Each record gives: V gene, clone size, D gene, J gene, CDR3 DNA, CDR3 protein. The D gene is left open where the match is weak. The size field is filled for only some rows; it gives once, few, many or a size class.

TRBV6-5	few	.	TRBJ1-5	TGTGCCAGCAGCCCGGGTAGTCGGGGCAATCAGCCCCAGCATTTT	CASSPGSRGNQPQHF
TRBV10-2	many	.	TRBJ1-4	TGCGCCAGCAGTGATATCCGCGGACCCAGTGAAAAACTGTTTTTT	CASSDIRGPSEKLFF
TRBV20-1	.	.	TRBJ1-2	TGCAGTGCCCGACTGGGCAGGGGATCATACGGCTACACCTTC	CSARLGRGSYGYTF
TRBV3-1	.	TRBD2	TRBJ2-3	TGTGCCAGCAGCCAAGAGGGGGGGGGTGGCACAGATACGCAGTATTTT	CASSQEGGGGTDTQYF
TRBV6-2/TRBV6-3	.	.	TRBJ1-1	TGTGCCAGCAGTGGACTGGGGATGATAGATGGAGCTTTCTTT	CASSGLGMIDGAFF
TRBV5-1	many	.	TRBJ1-6	TGCGCCAGCAGCTTGGCGGCAGGGAGTAATTCACCCCTCCACTTT	CASSLAAGSNSPLHF
TRBV24-1	.	.	TRBJ2-3	TGTGCCACCAGTGATATGGGGGGCGGACTCACAGATACGCAGTATTTT	CATSDMGGGLTDTQYF
TRBV5-1	few	.	TRBJ1-1	TGCGCCAGCAGAGGCCAGCCCTCCGACACTGAAGCTTTCTTT	CASRGQPSDTEAFF
TRBV20-1	.	.	TRBJ2-1	TGCAGTGCTAGAATCGATGGGCAGTTCTTC	CSARIDGQFF
TRBV28	once	.	TRBJ2-5	TGTGCCAGCAGTTCCACATCCGGGGCCCGAGAGACCCAGTACTTC	CASSSTSGARETQYF
TRBV5-1	.	.	TRBJ1-4	TGCGCCAGCAGCTTGGGGGGGCAGGTTGCTAATGAAAAACTGTTTTTT	CASSLGGQVANEKLFF
TRBV29-1	once	.	TRBJ2-2	TGCAGCGCTTCGTTGACAGGTGACGGGGAGCTGTTTTTT	CSASLTGDGELFF
TRBV7-9	once	TRBD1	TRBJ1-6	TGTGCCAGCAGCTTAGGACAGGGAGGGTCCTATAATTCACCCCTCCACTTT	CASSLGQGGSYNSPLHF
TRBV15	few	TRBD2	TRBJ2-1	TGTGTCACCAGCAGAGACCACGGGACTAGCGGGAGGTACAATGAGCAGTTCTTC	CVTSRDHGTSGRYNEQFF
TRBV6-2/TRBV6-3	.	.	TRBJ1-4	TGTGCCAGCAGTTACTGGGGCGGTTTGGGGTTTAATGAAAAACTGTTTTTT	CASSYWGGLGFNEKLFF
TRBV29-1	.	TRBD2	TRBJ2-7	TGCAGCGTTGAAGACCCGGGGGGGGCCCAGGGGTACGAGCAGTACTTC	CSVEDPGGAQGYEQYF
TRBV6-5	.	.	TRBJ1-4	TGTGCCAGCAGTTACTCGATGGCAGGTGGCGGTCAGTATAATGGAAAACTGTTTTTT	CASSYSMAGGGQYNGKLFF
TRBV5-1	few	TRBD1	TRBJ1-2	TGCGCCAGCAGCGCACAACAGGGGGCCTATGGCTACACCTTC	CASSAQQGAYGYTF
TRBV10-2	few	TRBD2	TRBJ2-5	TGCGCCAGCAGTGAGTCGAAGCTACTAGCGGGCTCGGAGACCCAGTACTTC	CASSESKLLAGSETQYF
TRBV28	.	TRBD2	TRBJ2-5	TGTGCCAACATATTGGGGGGGGAAGAGACCCAGTACTTC	CANILGGEETQYF
TRBV29-1	many	TRBD2	TRBJ2-7	TGCAGCGTTGCCACCGGGAGGGGGGAGCAGTACTTC	CSVATGRGEQYF
TRBV12-3/TRBV12-4	many	.	TRBJ2-6	TGTGCCAGCAGTCCCGGACGGGGCTCTGGGGCCAACGTCCTGACTTTC	CASSPGRGSGANVLTF
TRBV2	few	.	TRBJ2-3	TGTGCCAGCCAACGACAGCCTAGCACAGATACGCAGTATTTT	CASQRQPSTDTQYF
TRBV28	once	.	TRBJ1-5	TGTGCCAGCAGGCCAACAGGGTCGGGTCAGCCCCAGCATTTT	CASRPTGSGQPQHF